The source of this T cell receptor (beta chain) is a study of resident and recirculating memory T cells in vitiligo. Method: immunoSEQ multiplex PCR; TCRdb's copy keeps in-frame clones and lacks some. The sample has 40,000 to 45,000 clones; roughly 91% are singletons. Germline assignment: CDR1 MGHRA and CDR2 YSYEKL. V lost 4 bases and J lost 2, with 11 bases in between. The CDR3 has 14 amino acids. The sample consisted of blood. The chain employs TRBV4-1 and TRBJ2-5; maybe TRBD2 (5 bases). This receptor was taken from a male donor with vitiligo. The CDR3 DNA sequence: TGCGCCAGCAGCCGTCCCGGGGTTCAAGAGACCCAGTACTTC. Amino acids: CASSRPGVQETQYF.